A selection of T cell receptor beta chains follows, all from one sample in a study of metastatic and nonmetastatic thyroid tumors. With MiXCR, TCRdb called clones anew from the PCR reads. There are about 92,000 clones in the sample; under 15% occur only once, and roughly 3.9% lies in the top ten. Material: blood. These TCRs come from a female donor with papillary thyroid cancer or a benign thyroid nodule (not recorded which). Some clones in this sample may be carry-over from other donors' samples. Each CDR3 is given with its conserved first and last residue. Each record gives: V gene, J gene, clone size, D gene, CDR3 DNA, CDR3 protein. The D gene is left open where the match is weak. Size is stated for part of the rows, as once, few or many counts, or as a class when the clone is expanded.

>TRBV19|TRBJ1-2|many|NA
TGTGCCAGTTCATCGGGGCCAAGCTATGGCTACACCTTC
CASSSGPSYGYTF
>TRBV9|TRBJ1-6|NA|TRBD1
TGTGCCAGCAGAGAACAGGGGCAACCCCTCCACTTT
CASREQGQPLHF
>TRBV20-1|TRBJ1-5|few|NA
TGCAGTGCTAGGGCCGCGAGTGGACAGCACAATCAGCCCCAGCATTTT
CSARAASGQHNQPQHF
>TRBV30|TRBJ2-2|NA|NA
TGTGCCTGGAGTGTAGGAAGGGGGACTATCCAAACCGGGGAGCTGTTTTTT
CAWSVGRGTIQTGELFF
>TRBV5-1|TRBJ2-3|many|NA
TGCGCCAGCAGCTTGGGGGACATAGCCGACACAGATACGCAGTATTTT
CASSLGDIADTDTQYF
>TRBV5-6|TRBJ1-1|NA|NA
TGTGCCAGCAGCACCGGGGCCCTAAGAACTGAAGCTTTCTTT
CASSTGALRTEAFF
>TRBV6-2/TRBV6-3|TRBJ2-7|NA|NA
TGTGCCAGTAGTTACCGGAACAGGGTCGAGCAGTACTTC
CASSYRNRVEQYF
>TRBV24-1|TRBJ2-3|many|NA
TGTGCCACCAGTGATTTGAGGACGGCGGGGAGAAGGGGCACAGATACGCAGTATTTT
CATSDLRTAGRRGTDTQYF
>TRBV11-2|TRBJ2-1|NA|TRBD1
TGTGCCAGCATCCCTACCCCGGACAGGGGTCCGAATGAGCAGTTCTTC
CASIPTPDRGPNEQFF
>TRBV19|TRBJ2-3|few|NA
TGTGCCAGTAGTATTTTGGCAGGGGAATCATATACGCAGTATTTT
CASSILAGESYTQYF
>TRBV20-1|TRBJ2-7|many|NA
TGCAGTGCTAGAGATCGAACGGGCTTCTCCTACGAGCAGTACTTC
CSARDRTGFSYEQYF
>TRBV28|TRBJ2-7|medium-sized|NA
TGTGCCAGCAGCCGAGCCGGGGCAGGGGGGACGTACGAGCAGTACTTC
CASSRAGAGGTYEQYF
>TRBV10-2|TRBJ1-5|many|NA
TGCGCCAGCAGTGAGACCATCGGAGGAAATCAGCCCCAGCATTTT
CASSETIGGNQPQHF
>TRBV9|TRBJ1-3|many|NA
TGTGCCAGCAGCGTAGTAGCTGGGGACAGAAACACCATATATTTT
CASSVVAGDRNTIYF
>TRBV18|TRBJ2-3|many|NA
TGTGCCAGCTCACTGTCAGATACGCAGTATTTT
CASSLSDTQYF
>TRBV30|TRBJ1-2|many|NA
TGTGCCTGGAGTGGCTACACCGGCAGGGGTAACTATGGCTACACCTTC
CAWSGYTGRGNYGYTF
>TRBV2|TRBJ1-2|NA|NA
TGTGCCATCACTATCAGCGGTAGCGATGGCTACACCTTC
CAITISGSDGYTF
>TRBV28|TRBJ2-1|many|NA
TGTGCCAGCGGCAACAATGAGCAGTTCTTC
CASGNNEQFF
>TRBV19|TRBJ2-7|NA|NA
TGTTCCAGTAGTCCTCCCGGAGGTGCCGAGCAGTACTTC
CSSSPPGGAEQYF
>TRBV6-1|TRBJ2-7|many|NA
TGTGCCAGCAGTTTGACAGATTCCTACGAGCAGTACTTC
CASSLTDSYEQYF
>TRBV20-1|TRBJ2-3|few|NA
TGCAGTGCCAAGGGCAGGAGCACAGATACGCAGTATTTT
CSAKGRSTDTQYF
>TRBV18|TRBJ2-7|many|NA
TGTGCCAGCTCACCGGGGAGTAGCCTGGGACAGCAGTACTTC
CASSPGSSLGQQYF
>TRBV6-1|TRBJ1-6|many|NA
TGTGCCAGCAGGGGACGGCCTTCCGTGTATAATTCACCCCTCCACTTT
CASRGRPSVYNSPLHF
>TRBV12-3/TRBV12-4|TRBJ2-3|many|TRBD2
TGTGCCAGCAGATTAGCGGGGGGGAGCACAGATACGCAGTATTTT
CASRLAGGSTDTQYF
>TRBV10-1|TRBJ2-1|many|NA
TGCGCCAGCAGTGAGAGCCGGTACAATGAGCAGTTCTTC
CASSESRYNEQFF
>TRBV6-1|TRBJ2-4|many|NA
TGTGCCAGCAAATTGACGGAACTGAGGGACATTCAGTACTTC
CASKLTELRDIQYF
>TRBV5-1|TRBJ1-1|many|TRBD1
TGCGCCAGTCGGACAGGGCAGGAGGCCTCGGAAGCTTTCTTT
CASRTGQEASEAFF
>TRBV9|TRBJ1-1|NA|NA
TGTGCCAGCAGCGCCTACAGTGGAGGGGCTGAAGCTTTCTTC
CASSAYSGGAEAFF
>TRBV6-5|TRBJ2-4|many|NA
TGTGCCAGCAGTTACTCTGACGGGGACATTCAGTACTTC
CASSYSDGDIQYF
>TRBV3-1|TRBJ1-1|few|NA
TGTGCCAGCAGCCAAGAGGGGACTTCGACCATGAACACTGAAGCTTTCTTT
CASSQEGTSTMNTEAFF